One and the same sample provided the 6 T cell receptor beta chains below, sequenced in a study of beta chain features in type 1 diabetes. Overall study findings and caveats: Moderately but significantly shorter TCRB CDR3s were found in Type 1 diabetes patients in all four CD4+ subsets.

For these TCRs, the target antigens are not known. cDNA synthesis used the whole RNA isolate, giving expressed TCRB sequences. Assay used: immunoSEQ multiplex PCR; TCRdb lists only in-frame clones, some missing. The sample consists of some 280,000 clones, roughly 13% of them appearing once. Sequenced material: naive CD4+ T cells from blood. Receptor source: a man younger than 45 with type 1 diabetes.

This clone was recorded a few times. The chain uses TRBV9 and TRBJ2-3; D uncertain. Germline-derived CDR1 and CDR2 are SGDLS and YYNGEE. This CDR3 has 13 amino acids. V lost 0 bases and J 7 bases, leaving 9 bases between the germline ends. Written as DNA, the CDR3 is TGTGCCAGCAGCGTAGCAGGCTCCCATACGCAGTATTTT. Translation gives CASSVAGSHTQYF.

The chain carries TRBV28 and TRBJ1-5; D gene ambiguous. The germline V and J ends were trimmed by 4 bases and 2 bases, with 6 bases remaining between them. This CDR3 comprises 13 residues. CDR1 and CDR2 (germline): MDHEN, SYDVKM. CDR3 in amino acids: CASSSGGNQPQHF. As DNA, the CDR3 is TGTGCCAGCAGTTCCGGGGGCAATCAGCCCCAGCATTTT.

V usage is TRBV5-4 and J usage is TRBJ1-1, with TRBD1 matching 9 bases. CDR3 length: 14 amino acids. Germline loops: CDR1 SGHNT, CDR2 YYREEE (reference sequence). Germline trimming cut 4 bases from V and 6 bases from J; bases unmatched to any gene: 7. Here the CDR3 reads CASSGGTGGPEAFF. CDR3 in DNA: TGTGCCAGCAGCGGCGGAACAGGGGGCCCTGAAGCTTTCTTT.

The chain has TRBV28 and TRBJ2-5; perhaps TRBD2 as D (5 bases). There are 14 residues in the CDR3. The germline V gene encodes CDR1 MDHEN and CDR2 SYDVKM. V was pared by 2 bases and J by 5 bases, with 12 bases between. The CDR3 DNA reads TGTGCCAGCAGTTTACAAGGGAGAAGGGAGACCCAGTACTTC. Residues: CASSLQGRRETQYF.

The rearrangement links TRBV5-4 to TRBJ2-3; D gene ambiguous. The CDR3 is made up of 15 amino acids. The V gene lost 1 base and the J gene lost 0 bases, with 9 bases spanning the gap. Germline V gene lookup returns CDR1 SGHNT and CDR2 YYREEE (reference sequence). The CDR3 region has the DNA TGTGCCAGCAGCTTGAGTAGTTTTAGCACAGATACGCAGTATTTT. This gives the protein CASSLSSFSTDTQYF.

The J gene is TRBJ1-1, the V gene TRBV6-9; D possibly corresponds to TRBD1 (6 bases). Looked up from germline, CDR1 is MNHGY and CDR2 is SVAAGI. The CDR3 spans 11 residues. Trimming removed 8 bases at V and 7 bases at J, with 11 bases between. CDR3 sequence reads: CASGQTFEAFF. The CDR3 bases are TGTGCCAGCGGACAGACTTTTGAAGCTTTCTTT.